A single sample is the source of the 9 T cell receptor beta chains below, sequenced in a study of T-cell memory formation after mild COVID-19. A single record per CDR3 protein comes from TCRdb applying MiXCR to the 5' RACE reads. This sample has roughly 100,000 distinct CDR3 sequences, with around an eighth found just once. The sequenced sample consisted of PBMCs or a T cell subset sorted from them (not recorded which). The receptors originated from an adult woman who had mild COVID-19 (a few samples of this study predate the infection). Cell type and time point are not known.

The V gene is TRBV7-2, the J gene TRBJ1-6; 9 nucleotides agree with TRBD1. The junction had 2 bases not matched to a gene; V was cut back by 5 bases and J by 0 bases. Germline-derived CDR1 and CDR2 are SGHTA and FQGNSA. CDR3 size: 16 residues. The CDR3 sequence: CASSLTGGSYNSPLHF. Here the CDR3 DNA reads TGTGCCAGCAGCCTGACAGGGGGCTCCTATAATTCACCCCTCCACTTT. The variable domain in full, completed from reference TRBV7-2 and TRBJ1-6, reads GAGVSQSPSNKVTEKGKDVELRCDPISGHTALYWYRQSLGQGLEFLIYFQGNSAPDKSGLPSDRFSAERTGGSVSTLTIQRTQQEDSAVYLCASSLTGGSYNSPLHFGNGTRLTVT.

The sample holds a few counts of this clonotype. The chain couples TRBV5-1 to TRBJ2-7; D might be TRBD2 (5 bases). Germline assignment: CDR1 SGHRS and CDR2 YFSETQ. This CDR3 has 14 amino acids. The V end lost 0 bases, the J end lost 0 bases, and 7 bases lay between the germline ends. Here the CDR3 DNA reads TGCGCCAGCAGCTTGGCGAGGGACTCCTACGAGCAGTACTTC. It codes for CASSLARDSYEQYF.

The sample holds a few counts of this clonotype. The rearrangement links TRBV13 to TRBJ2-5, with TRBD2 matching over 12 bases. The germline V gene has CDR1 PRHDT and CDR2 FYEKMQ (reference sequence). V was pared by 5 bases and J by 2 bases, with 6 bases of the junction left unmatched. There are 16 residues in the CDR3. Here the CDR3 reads CASSTRTSGTQETQYF. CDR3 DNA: TGTGCCAGCAGCACCAGGACTAGCGGGACGCAAGAGACCCAGTACTTC.

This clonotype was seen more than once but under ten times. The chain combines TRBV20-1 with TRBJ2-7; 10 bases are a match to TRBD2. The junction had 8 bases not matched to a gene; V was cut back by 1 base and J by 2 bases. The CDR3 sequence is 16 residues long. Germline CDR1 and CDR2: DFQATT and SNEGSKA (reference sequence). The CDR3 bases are TGCAGTGCTAGAGCCAGGCTAGCGGGGGCCACCTACGAGCAGTACTTC. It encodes CSARARLAGATYEQYF.

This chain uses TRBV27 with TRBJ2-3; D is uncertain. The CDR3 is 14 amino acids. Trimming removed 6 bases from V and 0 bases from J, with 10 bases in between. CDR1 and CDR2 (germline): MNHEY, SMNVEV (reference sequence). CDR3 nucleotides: TGTGCCAGCAGCGGACCGTTCAGCACAGATACGCAGTATTTT. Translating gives CASSGPFSTDTQYF.

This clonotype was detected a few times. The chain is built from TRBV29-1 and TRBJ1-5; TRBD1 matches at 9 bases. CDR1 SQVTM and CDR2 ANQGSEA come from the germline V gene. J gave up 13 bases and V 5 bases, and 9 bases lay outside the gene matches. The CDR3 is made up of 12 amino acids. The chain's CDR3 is CSVLLGTGSQHF. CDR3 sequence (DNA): TGCAGCGTTCTCCTAGGGACAGGGTCTCAGCATTTT.

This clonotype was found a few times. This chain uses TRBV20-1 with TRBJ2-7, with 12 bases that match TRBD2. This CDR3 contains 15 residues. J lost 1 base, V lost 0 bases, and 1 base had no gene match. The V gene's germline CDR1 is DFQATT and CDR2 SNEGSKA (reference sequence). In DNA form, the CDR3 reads TGCAGTGCTAGAGACGGGACTAGCGGGTCCTACGAGCAGTACTTC. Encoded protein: CSARDGTSGSYEQYF.

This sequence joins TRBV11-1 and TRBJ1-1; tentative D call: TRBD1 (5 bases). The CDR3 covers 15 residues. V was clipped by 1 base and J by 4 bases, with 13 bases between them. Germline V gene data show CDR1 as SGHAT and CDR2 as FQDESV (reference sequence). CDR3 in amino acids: CASSLEVDRLTEAFF. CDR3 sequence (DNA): TGTGCCAGCAGCTTAGAAGTCGACAGACTCACTGAAGCTTTCTTT. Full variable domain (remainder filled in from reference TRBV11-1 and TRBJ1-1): EAEVAQSPRYKITEKSQAVAFWCDPISGHATLYWYRQILGQGPELLVQFQDESVVDDSQLPKDRFSAERLKGVDSTLKIQPAELGDSAMYLCASSLEVDRLTEAFFGQGTRLTVV.

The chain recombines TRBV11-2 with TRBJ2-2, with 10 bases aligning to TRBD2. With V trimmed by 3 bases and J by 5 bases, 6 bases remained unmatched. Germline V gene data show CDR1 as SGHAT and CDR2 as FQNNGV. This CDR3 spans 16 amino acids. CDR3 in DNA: TGTGCCAGCAGCTTCCCTAGCGGGAGATGGACCGGGGAGCTGTTTTTT. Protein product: CASSFPSGRWTGELFF.